This record covers a single T cell receptor (beta chain). What it binds is not known. The data stem from a study of shared clonotypes between healthy human individuals. Study outcomes and limitations: The study sampled only blood, and tissue repertoires likely differ.

The junction had 12 bases not matched to a gene; V was cut back by 3 bases and J by 5 bases. CDR1 is SGHRS, CDR2 YFSETQ, per germline. This CDR3 is 16 amino acids long. Donors comprised healthy HIV-negative adults lacking recent acute infections or vaccinations. Assay execution proceeded at the deep level. Using immunoSEQ multiplex PCR, the repertoire was profiled, and TCRdb retains in-frame clones only, with some absent. The sample has about 1.5 million clones; roughly 98% are singletons. Sequenced sample: naive CD4+ T cells sorted from blood. The subset: CD45RA+ positively selected. The receptor was derived from a man aged 30-40 years in good health. This chain joins TRBV5-1 and TRBJ2-3, with 7 nucleotides matching TRBD1. CDR3 sequence: CASSWGRDSVRDTQYF. The CDR3 DNA reads as TGCGCCAGCAGCTGGGGCCGGGACAGCGTAAGAGATACGCAGTATTTT. Full variable domain (rest looked up from reference TRBV5-1 and TRBJ2-3): KAGVTQTPRYLIKTRGQQVTLSCSPISGHRSVSWYQQTPGQGLQFLFEYFSETQRNKGNFPGRFSGRQFSNSRSEMNVSTLELGDSALYLCASSWGRDSVRDTQYFGPGTRLTVL.